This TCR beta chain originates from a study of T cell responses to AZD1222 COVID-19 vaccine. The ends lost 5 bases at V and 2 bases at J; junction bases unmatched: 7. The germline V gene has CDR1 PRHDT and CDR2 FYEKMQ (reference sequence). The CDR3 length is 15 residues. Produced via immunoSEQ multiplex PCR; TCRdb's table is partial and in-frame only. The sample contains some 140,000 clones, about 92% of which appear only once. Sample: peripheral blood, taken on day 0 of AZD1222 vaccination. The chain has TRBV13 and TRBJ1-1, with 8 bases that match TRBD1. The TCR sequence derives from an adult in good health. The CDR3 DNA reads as TGTGCCAGCAGCCCGGGGACAGGAGTAAACACTGAAGCTTTCTTT. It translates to CASSPGTGVNTEAFF.